Listed below are T cell receptor beta chains from one sample, sequenced in a study of shared clonotypes between healthy human individuals. Produced via immunoSEQ multiplex PCR; TCRdb's table is partial and in-frame only. Of a few hundred thousand clones listed, about 74% are singletons. Specimen: memory CD4+ T cells sorted from blood. These receptors all stem from a man aged 25 to 45 in good health. Both conserved end residues are part of each CDR3. The D gene is left open where the match is weak. The size entry is marked missing in some rows and otherwise reads once, few, many or a size class.

abundance: .
j_gene: TRBJ1-2
v_gene: TRBV18
d_gene: TRBD1
CDR3aa: CASSPGTGSGGYTF
CDR3nt: TGTGCCAGCTCACCCGGGACAGGGTCGGGTGGCTACACCTTC

abundance: .
j_gene: TRBJ1-2
v_gene: TRBV4-2
d_gene: .
CDR3aa: CASSQENSNYGYTF
CDR3nt: TGTGCCAGCAGCCAAGAAAACTCTAACTATGGCTACACCTTC

abundance: .
j_gene: TRBJ1-5
v_gene: TRBV28
d_gene: .
CDR3aa: CASSLLGYQPQHF
CDR3nt: TGTGCCAGCAGTTTATTGGGATATCAGCCCCAGCATTTT

abundance: .
j_gene: TRBJ2-2
v_gene: TRBV10-1
d_gene: .
CDR3aa: CASSESQGGTGELFF
CDR3nt: TGCGCCAGCAGTGAGTCTCAGGGAGGTACCGGGGAGCTGTTTTTT

abundance: few
j_gene: TRBJ1-1
v_gene: TRBV27
d_gene: TRBD1
CDR3aa: CASKDRVTTEAFF
CDR3nt: TGTGCCAGCAAAGACAGGGTAACCACTGAAGCTTTCTTT

abundance: .
j_gene: TRBJ2-2
v_gene: TRBV5-5
d_gene: TRBD2
CDR3aa: CASSPSGRPTQSGELFF
CDR3nt: TGTGCCAGCAGCCCTAGCGGGAGACCCACTCAGAGCGGGGAGCTGTTTTTT

abundance: .
j_gene: TRBJ2-4
v_gene: TRBV25-1
d_gene: TRBD2
CDR3aa: CASSAGGGKNIQYF
CDR3nt: TGTGCCAGCTCCGCGGGGGGCGGAAAAAACATTCAGTACTTC

abundance: .
j_gene: TRBJ2-1
v_gene: TRBV6-6
d_gene: TRBD2
CDR3aa: CASSYKREGSNEQFF
CDR3nt: TGTGCCAGCAGTTACAAGAGGGAGGGATCCAATGAGCAGTTCTTC

abundance: once
j_gene: TRBJ2-2
v_gene: TRBV11-3
d_gene: TRBD2
CDR3aa: CASSLVGTTIGELFF
CDR3nt: TGTGCCAGCAGCTTAGTTGGGACTACGATCGGGGAGCTGTTTTTT

abundance: once
j_gene: TRBJ2-7
v_gene: TRBV9
d_gene: TRBD2
CDR3aa: CASSRTSGTYEQYF
CDR3nt: TGTGCCAGCAGCAGGACTAGCGGGACCTACGAGCAGTACTTC

abundance: .
j_gene: TRBJ2-7
v_gene: TRBV10-3
d_gene: .
CDR3aa: CAIRSPGGPYEQYF
CDR3nt: TGTGCCATCAGATCTCCAGGGGGGCCCTACGAGCAGTACTTC

abundance: .
j_gene: TRBJ2-5
v_gene: TRBV18
d_gene: .
CDR3aa: CASSPPGETQYF
CDR3nt: TGTGCCAGCTCACCACCAGGAGAGACCCAGTACTTC

abundance: .
j_gene: TRBJ2-2
v_gene: TRBV6-1
d_gene: .
CDR3aa: CASSSHGELFF
CDR3nt: TGTGCCAGCAGTTCACACGGGGAGCTGTTTTTT

abundance: .
j_gene: TRBJ1-5
v_gene: TRBV28
d_gene: .
CDR3aa: CASSLWESHQPQHF
CDR3nt: TGTGCCAGCAGCCTGTGGGAGAGTCATCAGCCCCAGCATTTT

abundance: .
j_gene: TRBJ1-5
v_gene: TRBV27
d_gene: .
CDR3aa: CASSSILNQPQHF
CDR3nt: TGTGCCAGCAGTTCCATTCTCAATCAGCCCCAGCATTTT

abundance: few
j_gene: TRBJ2-2
v_gene: TRBV2
d_gene: TRBD1
CDR3aa: CASSVRGLTGELFF
CDR3nt: TGTGCCAGCAGTGTCAGGGGGCTCACCGGGGAGCTGTTTTTT

abundance: .
j_gene: TRBJ2-7
v_gene: TRBV5-4
d_gene: TRBD2
CDR3aa: CASSLRTSGSYEQYF
CDR3nt: TGTGCCAGCAGCTTGCGGACTAGCGGGAGCTACGAGCAGTACTTC

abundance: .
j_gene: TRBJ1-1
v_gene: TRBV28
d_gene: TRBD1
CDR3aa: CASTRDSMNTEAFF
CDR3nt: TGTGCCAGCACCAGGGACAGTATGAACACTGAAGCTTTCTTT

abundance: .
j_gene: TRBJ2-7
v_gene: TRBV5-1
d_gene: .
CDR3aa: CASSLGWGNLRERESHEQYF
CDR3nt: TGCGCCAGCAGCTTGGGTTGGGGTAATCTTAGGGAAAGGGAATCCCACGAGCAGTACTTC

abundance: .
j_gene: TRBJ1-5
v_gene: TRBV27
d_gene: TRBD1
CDR3aa: CASKPDRYQPQHF
CDR3nt: TGTGCCAGCAAACCGGACAGGTATCAGCCCCAGCATTTT

abundance: .
j_gene: TRBJ2-1
v_gene: TRBV14
d_gene: .
CDR3aa: CASSPRLSYNEQFF
CDR3nt: TGTGCCAGCAGCCCGCGGTTGAGTTACAATGAGCAGTTCTTC

abundance: .
j_gene: TRBJ2-2
v_gene: TRBV7-9
d_gene: TRBD1
CDR3aa: CASSPGTGPNTGELFF
CDR3nt: TGTGCCAGCAGCCCGGGGACAGGACCGAACACCGGGGAGCTGTTTTTT

abundance: few
j_gene: TRBJ2-7
v_gene: TRBV27
d_gene: .
CDR3aa: CASSSQGPPYEQYF
CDR3nt: TGTGCCAGCAGTAGTCAGGGGCCCCCCTACGAGCAGTACTTC

abundance: .
j_gene: TRBJ2-7
v_gene: TRBV28
d_gene: TRBD1
CDR3aa: CASSQDRVFPGEQYF
CDR3nt: TGTGCCAGCAGTCAGGACAGGGTTTTCCCCGGGGAGCAGTACTTC

abundance: .
j_gene: TRBJ2-7
v_gene: TRBV5-5
d_gene: .
CDR3aa: CASSLGAYEQYF
CDR3nt: TGTGCCAGCAGCTTGGGTGCATACGAGCAGTACTTC

abundance: .
j_gene: TRBJ2-3
v_gene: TRBV5-1
d_gene: .
CDR3aa: CASSLAGADTQYF
CDR3nt: TGCGCCAGCAGCTTGGCGGGCGCAGATACGCAGTATTTT

abundance: .
j_gene: TRBJ1-5
v_gene: TRBV2
d_gene: .
CDR3aa: CASREGRARGNQPQHF
CDR3nt: TGTGCCAGCAGGGAAGGGCGTGCTCGGGGCAATCAGCCCCAGCATTTT

abundance: .
j_gene: TRBJ2-7
v_gene: TRBV11-2
d_gene: .
CDR3aa: CASSRGAYEQYF
CDR3nt: TGTGCCAGCAGTCGGGGAGCCTACGAGCAGTACTTC

abundance: many
j_gene: TRBJ2-7
v_gene: TRBV6-1
d_gene: TRBD2
CDR3aa: CASSVSGSSYEQYF
CDR3nt: TGTGCCAGCAGTGTAAGCGGGAGCTCCTACGAGCAGTACTTC